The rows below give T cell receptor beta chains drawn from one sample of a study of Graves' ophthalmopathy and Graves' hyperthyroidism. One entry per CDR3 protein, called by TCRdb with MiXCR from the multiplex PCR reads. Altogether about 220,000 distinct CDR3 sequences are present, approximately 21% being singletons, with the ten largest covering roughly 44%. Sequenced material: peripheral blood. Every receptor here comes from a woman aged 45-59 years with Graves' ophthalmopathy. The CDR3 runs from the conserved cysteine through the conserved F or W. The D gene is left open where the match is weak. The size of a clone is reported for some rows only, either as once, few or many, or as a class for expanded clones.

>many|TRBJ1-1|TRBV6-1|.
TGTGCCAGCACCCCCGAGGGCACTGAAGCTTTCTTT
CASTPEGTEAFF
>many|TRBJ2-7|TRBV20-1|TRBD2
TGCAGTGCCACGGGGGGGGGCTCCTACGAGCAGTACTTC
CSATGGGSYEQYF
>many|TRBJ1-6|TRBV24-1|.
TGTGCCACCAGTGACAGGGAAAATTCACCCCTCCACTTT
CATSDRENSPLHF
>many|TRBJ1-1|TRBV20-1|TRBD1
TGCAGTGCTCAAAACTCTGGGACAGGGTTGAACACTGAAGCTTTCTTT
CSAQNSGTGLNTEAFF
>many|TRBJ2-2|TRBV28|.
TGTGCCAGCATGACACGGGGCGAGAACACCGGGGAGCTGTTTTTT
CASMTRGENTGELFF
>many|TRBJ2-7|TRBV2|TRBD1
TGTGCCAGCAGCCGGGACAGGTCGGCCTACGAGCAGTACTTC
CASSRDRSAYEQYF
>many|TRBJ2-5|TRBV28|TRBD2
TGTGCCAGCTCCTCGGGACTAGCGGGAGCTGTGGGTACCGAGACCCAGTACTTC
CASSSGLAGAVGTETQYF
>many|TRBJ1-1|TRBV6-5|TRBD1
TGTGCCAGCAGTTTTGCCGGGACAGTGAACACTGAAGCTTTCTTT
CASSFAGTVNTEAFF
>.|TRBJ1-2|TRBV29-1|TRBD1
TGCAGCGTGGGAGGGTCGGACAGGGGGAACTATGGCTACACCTTC
CSVGGSDRGNYGYTF
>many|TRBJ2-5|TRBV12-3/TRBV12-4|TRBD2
TGTGCCAGCAGGTCCGGGACTACCCAAGAGACCCAGTACTTC
CASRSGTTQETQYF
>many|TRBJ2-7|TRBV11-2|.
TGTGCCAGCAGCTACCCCCCTGGGACTGGTTACTACGAGCAGTACTTC
CASSYPPGTGYYEQYF
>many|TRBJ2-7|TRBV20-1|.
TGCAGTGCTAGAGCGAGGTTGGTAGGGCGATACGAGCAGTACTTC
CSARARLVGRYEQYF
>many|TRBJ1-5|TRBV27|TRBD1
TGTGCCAGCAAGGTTGGACAGGGCAATCAGCCCCAGCATTTT
CASKVGQGNQPQHF
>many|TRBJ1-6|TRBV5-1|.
TGCGCCAGCAGCCCTAGCTCCTATAATTCACCCCTCCACTTT
CASSPSSYNSPLHF
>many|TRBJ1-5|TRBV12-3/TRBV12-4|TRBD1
TGTGCCAGCATCGAGGGACAGGGGGCGGTCAATCAGCCCCAGCATTTT
CASIEGQGAVNQPQHF
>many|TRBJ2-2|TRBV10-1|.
TGCGCCAGCAGCCCCTTGCGAGGCAACACCGGGGAGCTGTTTTTT
CASSPLRGNTGELFF
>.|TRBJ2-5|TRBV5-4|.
TGTGCCAGCAGCTCCGATCAACAGGGACGCGGAGTGGAGACCCAGTACTTC
CASSSDQQGRGVETQYF
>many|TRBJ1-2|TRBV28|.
TGTGCCAGCAGTCTTTGGGACGTGCGGGGCTACACCTTC
CASSLWDVRGYTF
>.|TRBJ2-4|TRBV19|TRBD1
TGTGCCAGTAGTATGGGACAGGGGGCCTCCAAAAACATTCAGTACTTC
CASSMGQGASKNIQYF
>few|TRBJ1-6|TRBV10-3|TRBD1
TGTGCCATCAGCAAAGGACAGGGAGATTCACCCCTCCACTTT
CAISKGQGDSPLHF
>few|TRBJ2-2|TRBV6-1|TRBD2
TGTGCCAGCAGACCCGTTCTAGCGGCCACCGGGGAGCTGTTTTTT
CASRPVLAATGELFF
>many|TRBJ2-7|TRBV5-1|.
TGCGCCAGCAGCCCACGGGACATGGGCGAGCAGTACTTC
CASSPRDMGEQYF
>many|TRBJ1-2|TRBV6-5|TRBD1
TGTGCCAGCAGTTCGGGACAGATCTCCAACTATGGCTACACCTTC
CASSSGQISNYGYTF
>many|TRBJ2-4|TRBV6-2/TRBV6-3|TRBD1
TGTGCCAGCAGTACCCTTCGACAGGGGCTAACCAAAAACATTCAGTACTTC
CASSTLRQGLTKNIQYF
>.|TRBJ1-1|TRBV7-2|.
TGTGCCAGCAGCTTAGTGGGGGCGGCCGCCGAAGCTTTCTTT
CASSLVGAAAEAFF
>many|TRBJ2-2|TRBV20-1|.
TGCAGTGCTAGAGCAAGGGACTCCATAACCGGGGAGCTGTTTTTT
CSARARDSITGELFF